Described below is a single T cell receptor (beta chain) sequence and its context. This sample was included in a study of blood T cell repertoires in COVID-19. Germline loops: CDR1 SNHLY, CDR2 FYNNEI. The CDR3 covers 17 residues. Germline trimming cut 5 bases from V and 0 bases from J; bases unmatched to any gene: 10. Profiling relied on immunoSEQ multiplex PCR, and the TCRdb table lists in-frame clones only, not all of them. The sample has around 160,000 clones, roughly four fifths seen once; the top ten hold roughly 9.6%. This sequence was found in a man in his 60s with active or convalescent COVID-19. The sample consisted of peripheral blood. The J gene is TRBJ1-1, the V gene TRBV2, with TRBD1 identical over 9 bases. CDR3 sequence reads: CASSIDRGNWMNTEAFF. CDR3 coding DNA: TGTGCCAGCAGTATCGACAGGGGGAATTGGATGAACACTGAAGCTTTCTTT.